This record covers a single T cell receptor (beta chain). What it binds is not known. The data stem from a study of cytomegalovirus exposure and HLA in healthy donors. With 4 bases clipped from V and 7 bases from J, the junction kept 8 bases outside the gene matches. The germline gives CDR1 SGDLS, CDR2 YYNGEE. This CDR3 is 14 amino acids long. Primers: 60 Vbeta forward and 13 Jbeta reverse. The table came from immunoSEQ multiplex PCR; TCRdb's copy has only in-frame clones and leaves some out. This table holds approximately 150,000 clones, 65% to 85% found once. Findings and limits, study-wide: Researchers reported in a later analysis that a missense DCLRE1C variant was tied to TCR beta V- and J-gene trimming. An observed cluster of highly shared sequence variants was recorded as a likely sequencing artifact. Several V segments, TRBV6-2 and TRBV6-3 among them, could not be told apart and were dropped.

This cohort consisted of healthy bone marrow donors. Sequencing was done on a sample of PBMCs. The receptor's source is a woman in her 40s in good health and CMV-seropositive. The chain links TRBV9 to TRBJ1-1, with 9 bases that match TRBD1. This CDR3 is CASSKGQGSFEAFF. CDR3 DNA sequence: TGTGCCAGCAGCAAGGGACAGGGCTCATTTGAAGCTTTCTTT.